Listed here are 16 T cell receptor beta chains from one sample, sequenced in a study of vaccination effects on CD4 cells after COVID-19. Some clones are missing from TCRdb's copy, which holds only in-frame ones; the method was immunoSEQ multiplex PCR. The table has some 22,000 clones, just under 75% seen once. These receptors are not linked to any known antigen. Peptide-pool stimulation followed by sequencing identified expanded antigen-specific CD4+ clonotypes in the ViraFEST assay. Cells that had been cultured for approximately ten days were the source of isolated CD4+ T cells. No vaccinee had earlier SARS-CoV-2 infection, and nucleocapsid antibodies were negative. Sample: CD4+ T cells from PBMCs cultured with SARS-CoV-2 spike peptides, taken before COVID-19 vaccination. Receptors were obtained from a human donor who received a COVID-19 vaccine.

This rearrangement joins TRBV7-6 to TRBJ2-1, with 12 bases fitting TRBD2. Germline V gene sequence: CDR1 SGHVS, CDR2 FNYEAQ. Losses at the gene ends were 4 bases for V and 3 bases for J; bases not matched to a gene: 10. This CDR3 has 18 amino acids. CDR3 nucleotide sequence: TGTGCCAGCAGCTATCGGACTAGCGGGGCGGACCTCTACAATGAGCAGTTCTTC. It yields the protein CASSYRTSGADLYNEQFF.

This clone was seen once. The same CDR3 also results from other DNA sequences found in this sample. This chain links TRBV19 with TRBJ2-3, with unresolved D. Per germline, CDR1 LNHDA and CDR2 SQIVND (reference sequence). The V end lost 5 bases, the J end lost 6 bases, and 6 bases lay between the germline ends. The CDR3 is 11 residues long. In DNA form, the CDR3 reads TGTGCCAGTAGTCGCTGGGATACGCAGTATTTT. It translates to CASSRWDTQYF.

The chain has TRBV6-6 and TRBJ2-7; D possibly uses TRBD1 or TRBD2 (5 bases each). CDR1 MNHNY and CDR2 SVGAGI come from the germline V gene (reference sequence). The CDR3 runs 19 residues. V gave up 5 bases and J gave up 0 bases, with 26 bases separating them. The CDR3 DNA reads TGTGCCAGCAGTCGAAACCGGAAGTCCGGGGCCCAGGGCTCCTACGAGCAGTACTTC. Residues: CASSRNRKSGAQGSYEQYF.

This chain uses TRBV6-5 with TRBJ2-7; 11 positions agree with TRBD2. V lost 7 bases and J lost 1; bases outside the gene matches: 3. The CDR3 covers 14 residues. Germline assignment: CDR1 MNHEY and CDR2 SVGAGI. The CDR3 here is CASTGTSGSYEQYF. CDR3 DNA: TGTGCCAGCACCGGGACTAGCGGTTCCTACGAGCAGTACTTC.

CDR3 DNA: TGTGCCAGCCGTTTGGAGGGAAACACCGGGGAGCTGTTTTTT. Its protein product is CASRLEGNTGELFF. The chain uses TRBV2 and TRBJ2-2; the D gene is possibly TRBD2 (6 bases). With 8 bases removed from V and 2 bases from J, the gap between germline ends came to 12 bases. Germline assignment: CDR1 SNHLY and CDR2 FYNNEI. The CDR3 has 14 amino acids. The variable domain in full, with the rest retrieved from reference TRBV2 and TRBJ2-2, is EPEVTQTPSHQVTQMGQEVILRCVPISNHLYFYWYRQILGQKVEFLVSFYNNEISEKSEIFDDQFSVERPDGSNFTLKIRSTKLEDSAMYFCASRLEGNTGELFFGEGSRLTVL.

In its sample, this clone was seen once. This same CDR3 is encoded by further DNA sequences in the sample. The genes are TRBV24-1 and TRBJ2-3, with a possible D match to TRBD2 (5 bases). CDR3 length equals 12 residues. V shed 7 bases and J shed 2 bases, with 6 bases lying between them. The germline V gene has CDR1 KGHDR and CDR2 SFDVKD. As DNA, the CDR3 is TGTGCCACCAGCGGGGACACAGATACGCAGTATTTT. It translates to CATSGDTDTQYF.

This clone was seen only a few times. The gene calls are TRBV30 and TRBJ1-6, with D hard to call. The CDR3 sequence is 12 residues long. Per germline, CDR1 GTSNPN and CDR2 SVGIG (reference sequence). The V end was cut by 2 bases, the J end by 13 bases, with 12 bases between. CDR3 region: CAWSFDGEPLHF. The DNA for the CDR3 is TGTGCCTGGAGTTTCGACGGAGAGCCCCTCCACTTT.

The V call is TRBV2, the J call TRBJ1-2; the match to TRBD1 covers 7 bases. V trimming: 7 bases; J trimming: 5 bases; junction bases outside the gene matches: 13. CDR1 is SNHLY and CDR2 is FYNNEI in the germline V gene. The CDR3 extends over 15 amino acids. Here the CDR3 DNA reads TGTGCCAGCACCTCGGTGGAGGGGGCATGGTATGGCTACACCTTC. Its protein is CASTSVEGAWYGYTF.

CDR3 amino acids: CASSLAATSGAGEQFF. DNA for the CDR3: TGTGCCAGCAGCTTAGCTGCAACTAGCGGGGCGGGTGAGCAGTTCTTC. The chain uses TRBV7-6 and TRBJ2-1; TRBD2 matches 10 bases. The CDR3 runs 16 residues. CDR1 and CDR2 from the germline V gene are SGHVS and FNYEAQ. The junction had 8 bases not matched to a gene; V was cut back by 0 bases and J by 9 bases.

This clone has a single count. The CDR3: CAWSVPENTEAFF. DNA for the CDR3: TGTGCCTGGAGTGTACCAGAGAACACTGAAGCTTTCTTT. This rearrangement joins TRBV30 to TRBJ1-1, with unresolved D. V was clipped by 0 bases and J by 1 base, with 6 bases between them. The CDR3 consists of 13 residues. Germline loops: CDR1 GTSNPN, CDR2 SVGIG (reference sequence).

The rearrangement joins TRBV12-3 or TRBV12-4 to TRBJ1-1, with 9 nucleotides matching TRBD1. V dropped 7 bases and J dropped 4; count of bases not matched to a gene: 4. This CDR3 is 13 amino acids long. This CDR3 is CASIVQGATEAFF. CDR3 sequence (DNA): TGTGCCAGCATAGTACAGGGGGCCACTGAAGCTTTCTTT.

The chain uses TRBV11-2 and TRBJ2-2; 8 bases are shared with TRBD2. Trimming removed 7 bases from V and 8 bases from J; junction bases left unmatched: 12. Per germline, CDR1 SGHAT and CDR2 FQNNGV. This CDR3 contains 15 residues. CDR3 amino acids: CASNPLTGGVGELFF. The CDR3 coding sequence is TGTGCCAGCAACCCTCTGACGGGAGGGGTGGGGGAGCTGTTTTTT.

The genes are TRBV10-2 and TRBJ2-1; the match to TRBD2 covers 8 bases. Germline V gene data show CDR1 as WSHSY and CDR2 as SAAADI. V shed 3 bases, J shed 6 bases, and the junction held 7 bases outside the gene matches. The CDR3 sequence is 15 residues long. CDR3 protein: CASSELGLAVNEQFF. The CDR3, as DNA: TGCGCCAGCAGTGAACTCGGACTAGCTGTCAATGAGCAGTTCTTC.

This rearrangement joins TRBV14 to TRBJ1-1; D unresolved. The length of the CDR3 is 17 residues. CDR1 and CDR2 from the germline V gene are SGHDN and FVKESK. Between the trimmed V and J ends, which lost 4 bases and 0 bases, there was a span of 18 bases. The DNA for the CDR3 is TGTGCCAGCAGCCCCCGAGGGCGGGTGAAGCTGAACACTGAAGCTTTCTTT. It yields the protein CASSPRGRVKLNTEAFF.

The chain has TRBV29-1 and TRBJ2-7, with 9 bases aligning to TRBD1. The V and J ends lost 6 bases and 2 bases, in that order; junction bases with no gene match: 8. The CDR3 is made up of 14 amino acids. Germline lookup yields CDR1 SQVTM and CDR2 ANQGSEA. Here the CDR3 DNA reads TGCAGCGTCTCCTTGGGGACAGGGACCTACGAGCAGTACTTC. Translation gives CSVSLGTGTYEQYF.

J is TRBJ2-7 and V is TRBV15, with 8 bases lining up with TRBD2. The CDR3 sequence is 14 residues long. V shed 0 bases, J shed 4 bases, and the junction held 2 bases outside the gene matches. Germline V gene lookup returns CDR1 LNHNV and CDR2 YYDKDF (reference sequence). CDR3 coding DNA: TGTGCCACCAGCAGAGAGGGACTAGTATACGAGCAGTACTTC. Translated: CATSREGLVYEQYF.